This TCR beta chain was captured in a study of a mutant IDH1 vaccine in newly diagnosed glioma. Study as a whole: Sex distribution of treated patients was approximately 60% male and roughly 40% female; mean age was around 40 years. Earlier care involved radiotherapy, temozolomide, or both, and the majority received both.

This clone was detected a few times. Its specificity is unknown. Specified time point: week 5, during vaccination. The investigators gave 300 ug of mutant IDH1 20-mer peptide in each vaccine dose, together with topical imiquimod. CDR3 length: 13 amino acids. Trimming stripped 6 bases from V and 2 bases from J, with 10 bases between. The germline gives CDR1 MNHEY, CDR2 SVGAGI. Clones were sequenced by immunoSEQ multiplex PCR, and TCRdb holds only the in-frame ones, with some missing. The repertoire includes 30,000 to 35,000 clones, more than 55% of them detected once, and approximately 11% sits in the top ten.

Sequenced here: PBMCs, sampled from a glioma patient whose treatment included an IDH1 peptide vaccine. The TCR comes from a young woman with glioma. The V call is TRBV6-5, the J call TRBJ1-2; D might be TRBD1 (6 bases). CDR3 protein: CASRRTENYGYTF. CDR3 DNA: TGTGCCAGCAGGCGGACAGAAAACTATGGCTACACCTTC.